This T cell receptor beta chain was found in a study of OX40 agonist ivuxolimab in advanced cancers. In the study overall: Recorded diagnoses for dose-escalation patients were hepatocellular carcinoma, melanoma, renal cell or head and neck cancer. Study-level results: Relative to CD4+ cells, CD8+ T cells on average had more expanded clones.

The repertoire was sequenced with immunoSEQ multiplex PCR; TCRdb's copy has only in-frame clones and lacks some. The repertoire holds 35,000 to 45,000 clones, with 65% to 85% as singletons. The study sampled blood at baseline, cycle 4 day 1, and cycle 7 day 1. Points on this clone: Its antigen is currently unknown.

The germline V gene encodes CDR1 MDHEN and CDR2 SYDVKM. This CDR3 is 12 amino acids long. Trimming took off 1 base at V and 5 bases at J, with 3 bases between the two ends. The chain joins TRBV28 to TRBJ2-1; no clear D. The specimen comprised CD4+ or CD8+ T cells sorted from blood, sampled in a trial of the OX40 agonist ivuxolimab. This clonotype originated in an adult with an advanced solid tumor such as melanoma, head and neck, liver or kidney cancer. CDR3 sequence reads: CASSLFNNEQFF. CDR3 sequence (DNA): TGTGCCAGCAGTTTATTTAACAATGAGCAGTTCTTC.